The clone carrying this T cell receptor beta chain was observed a few times. What it binds is not known. The CDR3 length is 13 residues. The germline V gene encodes CDR1 SGHDN and CDR2 FVKESK. V lost 6 bases to trimming and J lost 3 bases, with 10 bases between them. The data are from a study of beta chain features in type 1 diabetes. Study context: In all, roughly 98,000,000 sorted cells from all samples were analyzed.

CD4+ cells of the naive, central memory, regulatory and stem cell-like memory types were sorted via CD45RO/CCR7/CD25/CD127/CD95/CD27. Overall study results and limits: Fewer junction insertions and more nucleotide deletions appeared in type 1 diabetes patients. Naive, central memory and Treg TCRB repertoires seemed to resemble each other more closely in patients than they did in healthy donors.

Every bit of the isolated RNA underwent reverse transcription, so sequencing read expressed TCRB transcripts. Profiled with immunoSEQ multiplex PCR; TCRdb holds only in-frame clones, not every one. The sample has 200,000 to 250,000 clones; roughly 70% are singletons. The chain links TRBV14 to TRBJ2-3; D unclear. The sample taken for sequencing was naive CD4+ T cells from blood. This TCR came from a man between 25 and 39 years old in good health. The CDR3 reads CASSRYGTDTQYF. CDR3 nucleotides: TGTGCCAGCAGTCGATATGGAACAGATACGCAGTATTTT.